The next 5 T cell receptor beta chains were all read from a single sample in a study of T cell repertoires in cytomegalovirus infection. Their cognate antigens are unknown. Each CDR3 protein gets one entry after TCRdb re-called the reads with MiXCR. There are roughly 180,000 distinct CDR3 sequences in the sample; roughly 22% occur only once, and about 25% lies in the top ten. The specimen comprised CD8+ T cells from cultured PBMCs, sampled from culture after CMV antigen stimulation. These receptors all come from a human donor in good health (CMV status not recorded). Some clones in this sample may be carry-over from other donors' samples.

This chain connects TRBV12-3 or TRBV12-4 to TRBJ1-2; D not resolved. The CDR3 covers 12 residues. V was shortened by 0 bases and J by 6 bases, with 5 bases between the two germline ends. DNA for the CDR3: TGTGCCAGCAGTTTAGCGGCCCATGGCTACACCTTC. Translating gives CASSLAAHGYTF.

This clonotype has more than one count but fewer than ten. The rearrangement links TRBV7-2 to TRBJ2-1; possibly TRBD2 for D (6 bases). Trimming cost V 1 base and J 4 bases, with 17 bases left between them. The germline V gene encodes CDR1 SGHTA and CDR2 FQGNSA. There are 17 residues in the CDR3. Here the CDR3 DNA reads TGTGCCAGCAGCTTAGGGGTATTGGGCGGGGCTTACAATGAGCAGTTCTTC. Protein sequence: CASSLGVLGGAYNEQFF. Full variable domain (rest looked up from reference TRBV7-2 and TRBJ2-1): GAGVSQSPSNKVTEKGKDVELRCDPISGHTALYWYRQSLGQGLEFLIYFQGNSAPDKSGLPSDRFSAERTGGSVSTLTIQRTQQEDSAVYLCASSLGVLGGAYNEQFFGPGTRLTVL.

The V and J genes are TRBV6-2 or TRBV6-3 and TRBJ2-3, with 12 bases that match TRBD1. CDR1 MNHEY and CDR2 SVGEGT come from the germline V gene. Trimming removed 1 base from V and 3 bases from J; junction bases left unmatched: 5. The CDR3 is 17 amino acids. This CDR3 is CASSYLGQGALTDTQYF. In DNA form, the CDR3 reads TGTGCCAGCAGTTACTTGGGACAGGGGGCGCTTACAGATACGCAGTATTTT.

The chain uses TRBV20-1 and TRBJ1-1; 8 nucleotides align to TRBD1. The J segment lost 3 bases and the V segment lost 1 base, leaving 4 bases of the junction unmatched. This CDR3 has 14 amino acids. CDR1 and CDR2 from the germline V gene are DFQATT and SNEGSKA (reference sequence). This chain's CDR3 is CSARGRGQDTEAFF. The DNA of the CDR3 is TGCAGTGCTAGAGGCAGGGGGCAGGACACTGAAGCTTTCTTT.

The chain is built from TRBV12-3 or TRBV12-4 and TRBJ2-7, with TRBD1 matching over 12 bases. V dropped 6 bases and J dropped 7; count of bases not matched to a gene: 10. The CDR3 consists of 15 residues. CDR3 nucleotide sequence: TGTGCCAGCAGCCTATGGGACAGGGGGCGGGGGGAGCAGTACTTC. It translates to CASSLWDRGRGEQYF.